The clone carrying this TCR beta chain was counted between two and nine times. Its specificity is not known. Each of the donors had around 10 milliliters of peripheral blood drawn into EDTA-treated Vacutainer tubes. Total RNA amounts of at least 5.5 micrograms were extracted per sample. The data derive from a study of blood T cells in healthy people across ages. Study observations and caveats: A roughly linear fall in TCR beta diversity per million T cells was seen with increasing age. As naive T cell percentage varied, TCR beta diversity correlated strongly with it.

Combining a sample-barcoded 5' primer with a J-beta primer mix, a second PCR ran for roughly 7 to 12 cycles. TCRdb processed the 5' RACE reads anew with MiXCR; each CDR3 protein has one entry. The sample consists of approximately 1,700,000 distinct CDR3 sequences, more than 35% of them appearing once. The CDR3 contains 12 residues. From germline, CDR1 is SGHRS and CDR2 YFSETQ. V was trimmed by 5 bases and J by 7 bases, leaving 9 bases between them. This chain uses TRBV5-1 with TRBJ2-2; tentatively, D is TRBD1 (5 bases). Sample: blood. The receptor was derived from a human donor in good health. The CDR3 bases are TGCGCCAGCAGGCCAGGGCGCGGGGAGCTGTTTTTT. The encoded protein is CASRPGRGELFF.